This entry lists 2 T cell receptor beta chains sequenced from one sample in a study of blood T cell repertoires in COVID-19. Profiled with immunoSEQ multiplex PCR; TCRdb holds only in-frame clones, not every one. The table shows about 340,000 clones, with approximately 87% occurring only once. The sequenced material came from peripheral blood. The receptors originated from a woman in her forties or fifties with COVID-19, enrolled during active disease.

V gene TRBV4-3 combines with J gene TRBJ2-1, with 11 nucleotides matching TRBD2. CDR1 is LGHNA, CDR2 YSLEER, per germline. The CDR3 has 16 amino acids. V lost 2 bases, J lost 8 bases, and 8 bases stayed unmatched. In DNA form, the CDR3 reads TGCGCCAGCAGCCAACTGATCACTAGCGGGAGCTATGAGCAGTTCTTC. Protein sequence: CASSQLITSGSYEQFF.

As regards this clone: At one boundary the junction diverges from the germline segment, which might be a read error. The chain joins TRBV6-1 to TRBJ2-1; D not resolved. CDR3 length equals 15 residues. CDR1 MNHNS and CDR2 SASEGT come from the germline V gene. The CDR3: CASSQARSLGHEQFF. The CDR3 DNA reads TGTGCCAGCAGTCAAGCACGTTCACTGGGCCATGAGCAGTTCTTC.